This TCR beta chain appears in the sequencing data of a study of T cells in localized non-small cell lung cancer. The assay was immunoSEQ multiplex PCR, and TCRdb's table has in-frame clones only and misses some. The repertoire holds roughly 25,000 clones, with about 90% as singletons. As for this clone: Its antigen is not identified.

Study results and caveats: Out of the top 100 tumor clones, a median around 50 were seen in adjacent lung. Because only a single region of the tumor was sequenced, heterogeneity remains possible.

This clonotype was obtained from a male donor aged 60 or over with stage I squamous cell lung carcinoma. Sequenced here: peripheral blood, sampled before any cancer treatment.

Here the CDR3 reads CASSPTGTGRNQPQHF. The CDR3 DNA reads as TGTGCCAGCAGTCCCACCGGGACAGGGCGGAATCAGCCCCAGCATTTT. J is TRBJ1-5 and V is TRBV27; 9 nucleotides agree with TRBD1. The CDR3 length is 16 residues. J gave up 4 bases and V 5 bases, and 9 bases lay outside the gene matches. Germline loops: CDR1 MNHEY, CDR2 SMNVEV (reference sequence).